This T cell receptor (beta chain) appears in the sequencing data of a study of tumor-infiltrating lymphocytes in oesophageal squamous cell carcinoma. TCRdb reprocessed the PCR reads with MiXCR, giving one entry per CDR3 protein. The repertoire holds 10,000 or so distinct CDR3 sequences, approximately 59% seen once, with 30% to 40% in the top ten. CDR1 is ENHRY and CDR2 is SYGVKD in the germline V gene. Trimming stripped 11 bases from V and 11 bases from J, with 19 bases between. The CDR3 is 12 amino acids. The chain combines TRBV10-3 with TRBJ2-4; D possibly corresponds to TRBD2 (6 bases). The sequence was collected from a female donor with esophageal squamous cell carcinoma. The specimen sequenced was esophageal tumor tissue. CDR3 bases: TGTGCCGTCCGGGACTCCCAGTCGTTTCAGTACTTC. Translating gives CAVRDSQSFQYF.